This TCR beta chain was captured by sequencing in a study of blood T cell repertoires in COVID-19. Study background: Collection of acute and convalescent COVID-19 samples took place in the United States, Italy and Spain.

Sequencing was performed with immunoSEQ multiplex PCR; in TCRdb, only in-frame clones are kept and a portion is missing. The table records just over 300,000 clones, 80% to 90% of them present only once. This clone came up once. The germline gives CDR1 LGHNA, CDR2 YNFKEQ. Trimming shortened V by 1 base and J by 2 bases, and 8 bases separated the two germline ends. CDR3 size: 14 residues. Sequencing was done on a sample of PBMCs or T cells enriched from blood (not recorded which). The receptor was isolated from a man aged 30 to 45 who had recovered from COVID-19. This chain links TRBV4-2 with TRBJ1-2; D is possibly TRBD1 (5 bases). The CDR3 here is CASSQGQLNYGYTF. The CDR3 nucleotides are TGTGCCAGCAGCCAAGGACAGCTCAACTATGGCTACACCTTC.